This entry is about one T cell receptor (beta chain). Its antigen remains unidentified. This entry belongs to a study of cytomegalovirus exposure and HLA in healthy donors. Notes on the study in general: The only immune exposure information that was available was CMV serostatus.

PCR primers comprised 60 Vbeta and 13 Jbeta primers. Data came from immunoSEQ multiplex PCR; TCRdb stores just in-frame clones and leaves some out. Seen here are about 120,000 clones, around 80% observed once, and the top ten hold over 0.9%. The specimen sequenced was PBMCs. The TCR sequence derives from a human donor in good health.

The CDR3 reads CAISEGPRIWLGNYQPQHF. Here the CDR3 DNA reads TGTGCCATCAGTGAGGGACCCAGGATCTGGCTCGGGAATTACCAGCCCCAGCATTTT. This sequence joins TRBV10-3 and TRBJ1-5; D call uncertain. V was cut by 2 bases and J by 7 bases, with 27 bases left in between. This CDR3 is 19 amino acids long. Germline CDR1 and CDR2: ENHRY and SYGVKD.